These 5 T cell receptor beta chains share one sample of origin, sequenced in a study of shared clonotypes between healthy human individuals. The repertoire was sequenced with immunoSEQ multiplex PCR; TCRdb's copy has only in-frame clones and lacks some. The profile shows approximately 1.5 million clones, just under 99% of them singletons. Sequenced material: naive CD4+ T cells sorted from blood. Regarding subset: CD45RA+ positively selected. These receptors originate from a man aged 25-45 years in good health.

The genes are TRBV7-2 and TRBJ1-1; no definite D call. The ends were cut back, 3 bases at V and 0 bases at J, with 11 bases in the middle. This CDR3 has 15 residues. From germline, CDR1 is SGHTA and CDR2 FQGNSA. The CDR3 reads CASSLLGAMNTEAFF. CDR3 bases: TGTGCCAGCAGCTTGCTGGGAGCCATGAACACTGAAGCTTTCTTT.

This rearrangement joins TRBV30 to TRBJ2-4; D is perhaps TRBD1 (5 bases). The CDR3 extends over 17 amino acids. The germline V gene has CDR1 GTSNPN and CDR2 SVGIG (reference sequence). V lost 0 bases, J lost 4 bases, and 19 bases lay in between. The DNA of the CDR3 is TGTGCCTGGAGTGTAACCCTCCCGGCAGGGCGGAAAAACATTCAGTACTTC. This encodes CAWSVTLPAGRKNIQYF.

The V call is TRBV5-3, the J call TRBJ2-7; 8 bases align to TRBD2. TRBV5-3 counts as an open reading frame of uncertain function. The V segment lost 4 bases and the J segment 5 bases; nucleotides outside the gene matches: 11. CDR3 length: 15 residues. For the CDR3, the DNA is TGTGCCAGAAGCACAATTGCGGGGGGCAAGGACGAGCAGTACTTC. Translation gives CARSTIAGGKDEQYF.

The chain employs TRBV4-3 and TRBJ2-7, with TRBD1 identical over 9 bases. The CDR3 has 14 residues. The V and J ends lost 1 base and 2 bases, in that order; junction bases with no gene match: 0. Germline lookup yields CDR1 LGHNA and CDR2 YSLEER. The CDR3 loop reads CASSQGDRAYEQYF. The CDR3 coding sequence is TGCGCCAGCAGCCAAGGGGACAGGGCCTACGAGCAGTACTTC.

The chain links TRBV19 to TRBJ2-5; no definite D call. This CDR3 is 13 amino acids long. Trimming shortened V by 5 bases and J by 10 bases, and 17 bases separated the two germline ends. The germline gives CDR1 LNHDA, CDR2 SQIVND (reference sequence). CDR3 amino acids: CASSAAPPTDQYF. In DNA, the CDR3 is TGTGCCAGTAGTGCAGCTCCTCCAACGGACCAGTACTTC.